One sample yielded the 15 T cell receptor beta chains listed below, sequenced in a study of neurological immune-mediated disorders. Each CDR3 protein is one row after TCRdb ran MiXCR on the 5' RACE reads. This table has about 52,000 distinct CDR3 sequences, more than 3.5% appearing once. What was sequenced was PBMCs. These receptors were collected from a man aged 55-75 years with multiple sclerosis.

At least ten counts were recorded for this clonotype. This rearrangement joins TRBV5-1 to TRBJ1-2, with 7 bases identical to TRBD1. CDR1 is SGHRS, CDR2 YFSETQ, per germline. The junction had 16 bases not matched to a gene; V was cut back by 5 bases and J by 6 bases. The CDR3 has 16 amino acids. The CDR3 bases are TGCGCCAGCAGTATTTCCCAGGGACAGCTCCTCGATGGCTACACCTTC. It is translated as CASSISQGQLLDGYTF. Supplemented by reference TRBV5-1 and TRBJ1-2, the full variable domain reads KAGVTQTPRYLIKTRGQQVTLSCSPISGHRSVSWYQQTPGQGLQFLFEYFSETQRNKGNFPGRFSGRQFSNSRSEMNVSTLELGDSALYLCASSISQGQLLDGYTFGSGTRLTVV.

There are many counts of this clonotype. This chain connects TRBV12-3 or TRBV12-4 to TRBJ1-1; D ambiguous. The CDR3 runs to 13 residues. With 6 bases removed from V and 5 bases from J, the gap between germline ends came to 13 bases. CDR3 in amino acids: CASSNTAGTEAFF. As DNA, the CDR3 is TGTGCCAGCAGCAATACCGCTGGGACTGAAGCTTTCTTT.

Only a few counts were recorded for this clonotype. The V and J genes are TRBV6-2 or TRBV6-3 and TRBJ1-2, with a tentative D call TRBD1 (5 bases). The germline V gene has CDR1 MNHEY and CDR2 SVGEGT. Trimming stripped 1 base from V and 4 bases from J, with 10 bases between. CDR3 length: 14 residues. CDR3: CASSYWRQGYGYTF. The CDR3 nucleotides are TGTGCCAGCAGTTACTGGCGCCAGGGCTATGGCTACACCTTC.

This clonotype has at least ten counts. The chain is built from TRBV15 and TRBJ1-4; tentatively, D is TRBD1 (6 bases). Germline CDR1 LNHNV, CDR2 YYDKDF (reference sequence). The CDR3 has 15 amino acids. V gave up 4 bases and J gave up 8 bases, with 17 bases separating them. The CDR3, as DNA: TGTGCCACCAGCACCAGAGGGACAATGAGGGAAAAACTGTTTTTT. Protein product: CATSTRGTMREKLFF.

This clonotype was picked up many times. The chain couples TRBV20-1 to TRBJ2-5; D is unresolved. Germline lookup yields CDR1 DFQATT and CDR2 SNEGSKA (reference sequence). The V and J ends lost 2 bases and 2 bases respectively, with 15 bases between them. This CDR3 has 15 amino acids. For the CDR3, the DNA is TGCAGTGCTAGACCCCTGCTAATGGAACAAGAGACCCAGTACTTC. Protein sequence: CSARPLLMEQETQYF.

This clonotype was picked up many times. The chain joins TRBV12-3 or TRBV12-4 to TRBJ2-1; D is possibly TRBD1 or TRBD2 (5 bases each). The CDR3 spans 12 residues. V shed 6 bases and J shed 13 bases, with 16 bases lying between them. The CDR3 nucleotides are TGTGCCAGCAGCCCGTGGGACGGAGTACAGTTCTTC. It yields the protein CASSPWDGVQFF.

This clonotype was picked up many times. The V gene is TRBV11-2, the J gene TRBJ2-5; D tentatively fits TRBD1 or TRBD2 (6 bases each). Trimming cost V 0 bases and J 7 bases, with 18 bases left between them. The CDR3 length is 16 residues. Germline V lookup: CDR1 SGHAT, CDR2 FQNNGV. The CDR3 nucleotides are TGTGCCAGCAGCTTAGACCAGTCGATTGAGGGGGGGACCCAGTACTTC. Its protein is CASSLDQSIEGGTQYF.

This clonotype was observed at least ten times. The rearrangement uses TRBV20-1 and TRBJ2-3; D tentatively reads TRBD1 or TRBD2 (5 bases each). Looked up from germline, CDR1 is DFQATT and CDR2 is SNEGSKA (reference sequence). The ends were cut back, 6 bases at V and 3 bases at J, with 22 bases in the middle. The CDR3 sequence is 16 residues long. CDR3 in DNA: TGCAGTGCATTGACGCGAGGGGTTGGTCTTACAGATACGCAGTATTTT. Its protein product is CSALTRGVGLTDTQYF.

This clonotype was seen ten or more times. The chain joins TRBV11-3 to TRBJ2-6; D could derive from TRBD1 or TRBD2 (5 bases each). CDR1 and CDR2 from the germline V gene are SGHNT and YENEEA. Trimming stripped 5 bases from V and 4 bases from J, with 9 bases between. The CDR3 sequence is 14 residues long. In DNA form, the CDR3 reads TGTGCCAGCAGCGGGGGTCAGGGGGCCAACGTCCTGACTTTC. Amino acid sequence: CASSGGQGANVLTF.

The chain links TRBV10-3 to TRBJ2-2; D is perhaps TRBD2 (5 bases). Trimming took off 5 bases at V and 6 bases at J, with 10 bases between the two ends. The length of the CDR3 is 13 residues. Germline V lookup: CDR1 ENHRY, CDR2 SYGVKD. CDR3 loop: CAISSSGAGELFF. The CDR3 DNA sequence: TGTGCCATCAGTTCCAGCGGAGCCGGGGAGCTGTTTTTT.

This clonotype was recorded many times. This chain joins TRBV4-1 and TRBJ2-1, with 11 nucleotides matching TRBD2. The V segment lost 3 bases and the J segment 10 bases; nucleotides outside the gene matches: 5. The CDR3 contains 14 residues. Germline V lookup: CDR1 MGHRA, CDR2 YSYEKL. CDR3 region: CASSQVAGGLEQFF. The CDR3, as DNA: TGCGCCAGCAGCCAGGTAGCGGGGGGGCTCGAGCAGTTCTTC.

A few counts support this clonotype. The rearrangement links TRBV18 to TRBJ1-1, with D possibly TRBD1 on 5 matching bases. This CDR3 contains 19 residues. V gave up 1 base and J gave up 4 bases, with 25 bases separating them. Germline CDR1 reads KGHSH; CDR2 reads LQKENI. In DNA, the CDR3 is TGTGCCAGCTCACCACGGGTGGGAGATCGGCGGGGGACCGGCACTGAAGCTTTCTTT. Protein product: CASSPRVGDRRGTGTEAFF.

This clonotype was counted ten times or more. The rearrangement joins TRBV7-3 to TRBJ2-3; D might be TRBD2 (6 bases). Germline V gene lookup returns CDR1 SGHTA and CDR2 FQGTGA. This CDR3 has 15 residues. V lost 1 base, J lost 4 bases, and 12 bases lay in between. CDR3 protein: CASSLNMGGADTQYF. DNA of the CDR3: TGTGCCAGCAGCTTAAATATGGGAGGCGCAGATACGCAGTATTTT.

A note on this clonotype: It may be a read error: a sequence one base away is much more abundant. This chain links TRBV29-1 with TRBJ2-5; 9 positions agree with TRBD2. The CDR3 covers 14 residues. Germline CDR1 is SQVTM and CDR2 is ANQGSEA. The CDR3 DNA follows: TGCAGCGTTGTTCCTAGCGGGAACCAAGAGAACCAGTACTTC. It translates to CSVVPSGNQENQYF.

In its sample, this clonotype was seen many times. V is TRBV20-1 and J is TRBJ2-2; a weak D match, TRBD2 (5 bases). This CDR3 spans 14 amino acids. CDR1 DFQATT and CDR2 SNEGSKA come from the germline V gene (reference sequence). V was cut by 6 bases and J by 4 bases, with 15 bases left in between. CDR3 protein: CSARRTPITGELFF. The CDR3 nucleotides are TGCAGTGCCAGGAGGACTCCAATCACCGGGGAGCTGTTTTTT.